This T cell receptor beta chain was identified in a study of shared clonotypes between healthy human individuals. Libraries were prepared by immunoSEQ multiplex PCR; TCRdb keeps only in-frame clonotypes and omits some of them. The profile shows approximately 1,000,000 clones, approximately 80% of them singletons. V dropped 0 bases and J dropped 4 bases, with 13 bases sitting between them. Germline V gene data show CDR1 as MDHEN and CDR2 as SYDVKM. This CDR3 is built from 16 residues. This TCR was sampled from a man aged 18 to 29 in good health. Some clones in this sample may be carry-over from other donors' samples. Sequenced input: memory CD4+ T cells from PBMCs. The subset here: CD45RA-negative fraction. This sequence joins TRBV28 and TRBJ2-1; no clear D gene. CDR3 protein: CASSLWDPGRYNEQFF. The DNA of the CDR3 is TGTGCCAGCAGTTTATGGGATCCGGGCAGATACAATGAGCAGTTCTTC.